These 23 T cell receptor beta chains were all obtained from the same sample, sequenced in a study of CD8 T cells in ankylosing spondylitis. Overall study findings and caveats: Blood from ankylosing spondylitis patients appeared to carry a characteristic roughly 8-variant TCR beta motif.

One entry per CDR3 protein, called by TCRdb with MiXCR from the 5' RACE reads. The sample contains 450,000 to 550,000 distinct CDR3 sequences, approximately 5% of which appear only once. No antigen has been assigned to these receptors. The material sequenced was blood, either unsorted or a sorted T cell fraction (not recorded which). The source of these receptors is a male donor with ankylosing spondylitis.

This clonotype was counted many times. The CDR3 sequence is CASSESYAVYGYTF. The CDR3 bases are TGTGCCAGCAGTGAAAGCTACGCTGTCTATGGCTACACCTTC. The chain joins TRBV6-1 to TRBJ1-2; D is uncertain. Trimming stripped 2 bases from V and 4 bases from J, with 11 bases between. Germline V gene sequence: CDR1 MNHNS, CDR2 SASEGT. There are 14 residues in the CDR3.

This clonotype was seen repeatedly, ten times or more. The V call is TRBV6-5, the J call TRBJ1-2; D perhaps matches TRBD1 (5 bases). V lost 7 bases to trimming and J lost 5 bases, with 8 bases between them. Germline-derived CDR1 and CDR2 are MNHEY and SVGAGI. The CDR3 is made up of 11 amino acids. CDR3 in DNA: TGTGCCAGCATCGGGGGATATGGCTACACCTTC. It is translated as CASIGGYGYTF.

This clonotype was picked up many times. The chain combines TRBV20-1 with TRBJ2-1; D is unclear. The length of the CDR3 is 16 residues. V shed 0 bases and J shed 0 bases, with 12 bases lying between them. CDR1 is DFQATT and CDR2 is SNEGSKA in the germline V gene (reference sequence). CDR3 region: CSAREVIGSSYNEQFF. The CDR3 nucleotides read TGCAGTGCTAGAGAAGTTATCGGATCCTCCTACAATGAGCAGTTCTTC.

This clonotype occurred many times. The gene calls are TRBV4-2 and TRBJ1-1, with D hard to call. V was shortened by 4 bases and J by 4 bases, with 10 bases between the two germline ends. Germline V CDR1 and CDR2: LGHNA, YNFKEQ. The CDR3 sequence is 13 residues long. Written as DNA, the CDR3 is TGTGCCAGCAGCCCCGACGGCCCCACTGAAGCTTTCTTT. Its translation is CASSPDGPTEAFF.

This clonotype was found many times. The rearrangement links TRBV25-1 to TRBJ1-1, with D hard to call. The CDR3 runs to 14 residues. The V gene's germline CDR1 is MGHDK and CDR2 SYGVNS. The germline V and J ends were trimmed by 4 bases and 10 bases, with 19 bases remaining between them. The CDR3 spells CASSGLRTPNGAFF. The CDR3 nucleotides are TGTGCCAGCAGTGGCCTCCGGACTCCCAATGGAGCTTTCTTT.

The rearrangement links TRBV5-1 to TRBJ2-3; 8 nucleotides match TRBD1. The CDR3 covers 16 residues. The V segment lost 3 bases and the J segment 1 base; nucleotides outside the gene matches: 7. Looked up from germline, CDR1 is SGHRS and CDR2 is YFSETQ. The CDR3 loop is CASSSLGQGGTDTQYF. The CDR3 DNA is TGCGCCAGCAGCTCGTTAGGACAGGGAGGCACAGATACGCAGTATTTT.

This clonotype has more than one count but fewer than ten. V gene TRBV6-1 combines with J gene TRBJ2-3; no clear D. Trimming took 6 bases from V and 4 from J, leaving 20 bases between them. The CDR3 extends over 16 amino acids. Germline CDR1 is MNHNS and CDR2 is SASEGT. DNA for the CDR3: TGTGCCAGCAGCAACAGATACCCTACGAGTCCAGATACGCAGTATTTT. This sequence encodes CASSNRYPTSPDTQYF.

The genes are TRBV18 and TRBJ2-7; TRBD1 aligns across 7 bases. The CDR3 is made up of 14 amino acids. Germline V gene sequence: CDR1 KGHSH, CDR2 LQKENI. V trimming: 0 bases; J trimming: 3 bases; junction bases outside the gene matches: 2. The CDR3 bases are TGTGCCAGCTCACCACCGGACAGGAGCTACGAGCAGTACTTC. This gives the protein CASSPPDRSYEQYF.

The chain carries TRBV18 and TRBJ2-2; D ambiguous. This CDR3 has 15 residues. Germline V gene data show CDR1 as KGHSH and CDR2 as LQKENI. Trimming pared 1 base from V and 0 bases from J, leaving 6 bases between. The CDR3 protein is CASSPQASNTGELFF. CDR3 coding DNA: TGTGCCAGCTCACCACAAGCCTCGAACACCGGGGAGCTGTTTTTT.

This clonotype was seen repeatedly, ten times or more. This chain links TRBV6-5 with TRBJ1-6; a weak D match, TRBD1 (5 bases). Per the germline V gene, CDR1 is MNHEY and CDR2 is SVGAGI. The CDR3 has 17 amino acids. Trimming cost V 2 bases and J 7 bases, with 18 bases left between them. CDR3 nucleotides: TGTGCCAGCAGTTACCCGGCCCTTGGGGGACCCAATTCACCCCTCCACTTT. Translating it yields CASSYPALGGPNSPLHF.

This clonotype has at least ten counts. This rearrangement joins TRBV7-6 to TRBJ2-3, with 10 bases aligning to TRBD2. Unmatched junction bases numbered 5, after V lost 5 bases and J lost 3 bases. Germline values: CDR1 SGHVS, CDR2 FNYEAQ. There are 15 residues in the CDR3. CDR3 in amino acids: CASSPSSGRTDTQYF. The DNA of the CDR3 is TGTGCCAGCAGCCCATCTAGCGGGAGAACAGATACGCAGTATTTT.

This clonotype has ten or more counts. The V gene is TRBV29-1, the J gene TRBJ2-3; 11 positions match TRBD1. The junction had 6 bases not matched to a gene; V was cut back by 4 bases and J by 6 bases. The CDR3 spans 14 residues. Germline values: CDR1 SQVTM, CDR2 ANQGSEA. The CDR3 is CSVGGQGAYDTQYF. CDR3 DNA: TGCAGCGTTGGAGGACAGGGGGCTTATGATACGCAGTATTTT.

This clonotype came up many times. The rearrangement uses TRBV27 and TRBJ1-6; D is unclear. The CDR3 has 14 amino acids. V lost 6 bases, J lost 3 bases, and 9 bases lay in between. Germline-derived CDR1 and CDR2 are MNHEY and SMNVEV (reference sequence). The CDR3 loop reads CASRDGNYNSPLHF. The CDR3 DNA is TGTGCCAGCAGAGACGGGAACTATAATTCACCCCTCCACTTT.

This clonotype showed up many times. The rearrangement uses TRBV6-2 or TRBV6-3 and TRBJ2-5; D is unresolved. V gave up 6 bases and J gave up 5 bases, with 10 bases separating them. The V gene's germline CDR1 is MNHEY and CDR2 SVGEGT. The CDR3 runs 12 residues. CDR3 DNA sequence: TGTGCCAGCAGCCCACGGACGGAGACCCAGTACTTC. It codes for CASSPRTETQYF.

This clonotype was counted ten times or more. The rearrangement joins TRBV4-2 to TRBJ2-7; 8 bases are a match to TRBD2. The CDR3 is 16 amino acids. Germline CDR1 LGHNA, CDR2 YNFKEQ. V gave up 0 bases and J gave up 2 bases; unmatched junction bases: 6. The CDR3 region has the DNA TGTGCCAGCAGCCAAGAAAGCGGGGGCCGCGCCTACGAGCAGTACTTC. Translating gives CASSQESGGRAYEQYF.

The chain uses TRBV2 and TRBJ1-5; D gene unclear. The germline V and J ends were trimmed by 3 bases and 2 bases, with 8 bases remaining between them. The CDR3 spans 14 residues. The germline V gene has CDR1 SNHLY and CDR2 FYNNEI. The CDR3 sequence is CASSDKAGNQPQHF. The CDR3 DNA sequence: TGTGCCAGCAGTGACAAAGCTGGCAATCAGCCCCAGCATTTT.

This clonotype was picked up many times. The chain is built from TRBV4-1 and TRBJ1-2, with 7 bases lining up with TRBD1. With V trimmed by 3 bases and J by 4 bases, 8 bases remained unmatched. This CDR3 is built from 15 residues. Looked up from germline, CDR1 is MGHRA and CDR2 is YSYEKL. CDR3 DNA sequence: TGCGCCAGCAGCCACCGCCGGGACAGCCTCTATGGCTACACCTTC. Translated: CASSHRRDSLYGYTF.

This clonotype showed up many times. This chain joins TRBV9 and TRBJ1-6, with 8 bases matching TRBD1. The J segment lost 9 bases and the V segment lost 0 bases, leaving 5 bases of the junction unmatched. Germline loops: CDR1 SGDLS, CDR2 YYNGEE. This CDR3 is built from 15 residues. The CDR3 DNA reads TGTGCCAGCAGCGTAGACGCAGGGGGCGTTTCACCCCTCCACTTT. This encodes CASSVDAGGVSPLHF.

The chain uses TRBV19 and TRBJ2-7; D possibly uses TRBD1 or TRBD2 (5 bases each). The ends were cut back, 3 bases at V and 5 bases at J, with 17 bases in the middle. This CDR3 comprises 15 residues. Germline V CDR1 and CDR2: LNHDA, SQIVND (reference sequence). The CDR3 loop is CASSIVRVGKNEQYF. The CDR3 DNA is TGTGCCAGTAGTATCGTCAGGGTCGGGAAAAACGAGCAGTACTTC. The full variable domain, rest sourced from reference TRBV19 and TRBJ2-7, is DGGITQSPKYLFRKEGQNVTLSCEQNLNHDAMYWYRQDPGQGLRLIYYSQIVNDFQKGDIAEGYSVSREKKESFPLTVTSAQKNPTAFYLCASSIVRVGKNEQYFGPGTRLTVT.

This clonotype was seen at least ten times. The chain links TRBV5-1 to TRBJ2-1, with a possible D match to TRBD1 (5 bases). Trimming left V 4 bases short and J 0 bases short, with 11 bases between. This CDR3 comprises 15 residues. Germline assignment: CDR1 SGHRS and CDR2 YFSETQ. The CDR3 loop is CASSQTDSSYNEQFF. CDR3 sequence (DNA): TGCGCCAGCAGCCAGACAGATAGCTCCTACAATGAGCAGTTCTTC.

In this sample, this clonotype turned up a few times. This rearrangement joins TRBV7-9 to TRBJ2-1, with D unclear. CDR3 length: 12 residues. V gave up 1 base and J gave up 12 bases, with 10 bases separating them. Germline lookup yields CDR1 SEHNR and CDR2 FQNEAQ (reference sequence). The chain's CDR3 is CASSLGWPGQFF. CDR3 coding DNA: TGTGCCAGCAGCTTAGGGTGGCCTGGGCAGTTCTTC.

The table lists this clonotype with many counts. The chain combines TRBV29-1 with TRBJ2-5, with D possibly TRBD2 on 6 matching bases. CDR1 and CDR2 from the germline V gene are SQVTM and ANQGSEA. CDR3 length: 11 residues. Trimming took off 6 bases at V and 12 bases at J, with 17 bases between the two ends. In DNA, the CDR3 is TGCAGCGTCGGACTACGGGCCTCTGAGTACTTC. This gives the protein CSVGLRASEYF.

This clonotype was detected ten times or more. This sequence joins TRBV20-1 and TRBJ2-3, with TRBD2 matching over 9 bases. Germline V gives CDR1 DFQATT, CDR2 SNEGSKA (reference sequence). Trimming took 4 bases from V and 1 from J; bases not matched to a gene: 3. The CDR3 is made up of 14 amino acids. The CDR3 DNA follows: TGCAGTGCTACGGGACTAGCAGGCACAGATACGCAGTATTTT. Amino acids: CSATGLAGTDTQYF.